This TCR beta chain was captured in a study of T cells in Graves' hyperthyroidism and ophthalmopathy. RNA transcripts provided the source from which TCR beta CDR3 regions were amplified. First-round RT-PCR of the TCR CDR3 relied on the HTBI primer set. Using its own MiXCR run on the multiplex PCR reads, TCRdb lists one record per CDR3 protein. Altogether about 760,000 distinct CDR3 sequences are present, 35% being singletons, with the ten largest covering around 31%. Broader study findings: Blood also held most thyroid clonotypes expanded beyond 0.001.

This clonotype was found many times. Antigen: not known. Germline CDR1 SEHNR, CDR2 FQNEAQ (reference sequence). This CDR3 is built from 16 residues. Trimming shortened V by 5 bases and J by 1 base, and 15 bases separated the two germline ends. Hyperthyroidism patients were newly diagnosed, had disease duration under 2 months, and were aged 18 to 65 years. A roughly 9.1 ml volume of fresh peripheral blood provided the PBMCs. The chain combines TRBV7-9 with TRBJ1-5; maybe TRBD1 (5 bases). This clonotype was obtained from a woman aged 40 to 55 with Graves' hyperthyroidism. The sequencing sample was made of blood. CDR3 region: CASSPGGLGSNQPQHF. The CDR3 coding sequence is TGTGCCAGCAGCCCCGGGGGTTTAGGGAGCAATCAGCCCCAGCATTTT.